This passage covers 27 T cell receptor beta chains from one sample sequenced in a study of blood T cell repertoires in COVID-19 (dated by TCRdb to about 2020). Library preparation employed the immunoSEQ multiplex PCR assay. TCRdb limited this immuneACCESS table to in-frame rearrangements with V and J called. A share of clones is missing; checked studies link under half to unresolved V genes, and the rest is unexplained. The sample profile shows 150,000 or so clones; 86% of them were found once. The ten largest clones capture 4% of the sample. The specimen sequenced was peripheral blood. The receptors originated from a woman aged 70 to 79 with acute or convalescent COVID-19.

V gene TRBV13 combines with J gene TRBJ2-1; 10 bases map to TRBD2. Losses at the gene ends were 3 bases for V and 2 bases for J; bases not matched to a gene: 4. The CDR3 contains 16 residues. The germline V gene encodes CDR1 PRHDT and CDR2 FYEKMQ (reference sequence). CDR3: CASSFSSGSPYNEQFF. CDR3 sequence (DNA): TGTGCCAGCAGCTTCTCTAGCGGGAGTCCCTACAATGAGCAGTTCTTC.

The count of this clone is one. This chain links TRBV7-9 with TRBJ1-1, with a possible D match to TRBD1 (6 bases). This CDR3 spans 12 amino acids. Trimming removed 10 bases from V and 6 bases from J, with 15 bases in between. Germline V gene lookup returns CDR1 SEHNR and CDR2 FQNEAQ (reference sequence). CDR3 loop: CATRQAMSEAFF. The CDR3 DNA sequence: TGTGCCACAAGACAGGCCATGTCTGAAGCTTTCTTT.

This CDR3 reads CASSGQLYNEQFF. CDR3 bases: TGTGCCAGCTCGGGACAGTTATACAATGAGCAGTTCTTC. This chain connects TRBV18 to TRBJ2-1; 7 nucleotides agree with TRBD1. CDR1 KGHSH and CDR2 LQKENI come from the germline V gene. The CDR3 extends over 13 amino acids. Unmatched junction bases numbered 3, after V lost 6 bases and J lost 4 bases.

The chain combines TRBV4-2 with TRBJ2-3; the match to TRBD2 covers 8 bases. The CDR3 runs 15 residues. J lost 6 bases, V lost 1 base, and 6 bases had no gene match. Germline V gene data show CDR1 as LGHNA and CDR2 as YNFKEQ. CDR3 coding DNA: TGTGCCAGCAGCCAAGTATTTCGGGAGGGGGATACGCAGTATTTT. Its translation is CASSQVFREGDTQYF.

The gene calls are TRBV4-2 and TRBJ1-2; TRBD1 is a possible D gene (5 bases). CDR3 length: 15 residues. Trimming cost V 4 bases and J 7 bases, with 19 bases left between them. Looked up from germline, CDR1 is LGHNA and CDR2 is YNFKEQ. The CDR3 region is CASSPVGRDVGGYTF. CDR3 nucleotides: TGTGCCAGCAGCCCGGTGGGGCGGGACGTAGGTGGCTACACCTTC.

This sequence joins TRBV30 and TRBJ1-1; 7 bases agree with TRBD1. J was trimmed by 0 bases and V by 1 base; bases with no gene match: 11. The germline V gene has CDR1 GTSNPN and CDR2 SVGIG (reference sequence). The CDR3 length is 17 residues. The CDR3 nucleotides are TGTGCCTGGAGTGAACGGCGGACCGGGACAGTGAACACTGAAGCTTTCTTT. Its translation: CAWSERRTGTVNTEAFF.

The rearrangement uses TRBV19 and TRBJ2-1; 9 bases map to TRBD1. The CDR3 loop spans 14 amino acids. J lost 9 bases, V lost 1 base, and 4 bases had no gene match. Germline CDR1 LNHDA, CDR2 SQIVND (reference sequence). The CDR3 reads CASSIVGQGGEQFF. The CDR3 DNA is TGTGCCAGTAGTATAGTGGGACAGGGAGGTGAGCAGTTCTTC.

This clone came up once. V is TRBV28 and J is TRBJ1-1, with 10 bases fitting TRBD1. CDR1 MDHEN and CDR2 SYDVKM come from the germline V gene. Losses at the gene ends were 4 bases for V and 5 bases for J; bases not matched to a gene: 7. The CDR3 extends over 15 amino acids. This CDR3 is CASSSGTGVGTEAFF. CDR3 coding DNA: TGTGCCAGCAGTTCCGGGACAGGGGTCGGTACTGAAGCTTTCTTT. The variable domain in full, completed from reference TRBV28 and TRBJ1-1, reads DVKVTQSSRYLVKRTGEKVFLECVQDMDHENMFWYRQDPGLGLRLIYFSYDVKMKEKGDIPEGYSVSREKKERFSLILESASTNQTSMYLCASSSGTGVGTEAFFGQGTRLTVV.

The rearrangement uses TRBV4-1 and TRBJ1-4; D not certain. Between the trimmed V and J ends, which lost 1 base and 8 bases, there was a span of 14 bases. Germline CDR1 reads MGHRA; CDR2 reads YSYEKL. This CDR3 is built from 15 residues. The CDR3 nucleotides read TGCGCCAGCAGCCAAGGGGGAACGGGAGTAGAAAAACTGTTTTTT. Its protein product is CASSQGGTGVEKLFF.

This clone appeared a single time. This CDR3 reads CASSQGQTGNTIYF. The CDR3 bases are TGTGCCAGCAGCCAGGGACAGACTGGAAACACCATATATTTT. This chain uses TRBV3-1 (or the pseudogene TRBV3-2) with TRBJ1-3; 7 positions match TRBD1. V lost 3 bases to trimming and J lost 2 bases; unmatched junction nucleotides: 1. Germline V CDR1 and CDR2: LGHDT, YNNKEL (reference sequence). CDR3 length equals 14 residues.

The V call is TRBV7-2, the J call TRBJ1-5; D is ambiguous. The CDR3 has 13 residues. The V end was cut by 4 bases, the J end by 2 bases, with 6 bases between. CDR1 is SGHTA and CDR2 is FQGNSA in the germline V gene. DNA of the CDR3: TGTGCCAGCAGCTGGCCCGGCAATCAGCCCCAGCATTTT. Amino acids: CASSWPGNQPQHF.

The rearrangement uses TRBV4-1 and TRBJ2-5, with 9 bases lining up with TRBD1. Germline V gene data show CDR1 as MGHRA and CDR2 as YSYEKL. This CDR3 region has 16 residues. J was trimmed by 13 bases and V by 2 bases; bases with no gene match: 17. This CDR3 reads CASSQREKLQGAPPYF. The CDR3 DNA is TGCGCCAGCAGCCAAAGAGAAAAGTTACAGGGGGCGCCTCCGTACTTC.

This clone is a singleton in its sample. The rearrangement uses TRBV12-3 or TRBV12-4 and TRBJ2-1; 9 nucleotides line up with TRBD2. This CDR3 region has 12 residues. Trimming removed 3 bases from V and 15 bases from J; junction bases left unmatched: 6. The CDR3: CASSFSGSGWFF. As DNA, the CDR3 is TGTGCCAGCAGTTTTAGCGGGAGCGGGTGGTTCTTC.

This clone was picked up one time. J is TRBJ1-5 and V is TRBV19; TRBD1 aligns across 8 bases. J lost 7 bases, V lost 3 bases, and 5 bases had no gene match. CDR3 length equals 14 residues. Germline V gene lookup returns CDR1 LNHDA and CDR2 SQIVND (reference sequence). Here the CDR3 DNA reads TGTGCCAGTAGTATCGGGACAGGCAGACAGCCCCAGCATTTT. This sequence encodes CASSIGTGRQPQHF.

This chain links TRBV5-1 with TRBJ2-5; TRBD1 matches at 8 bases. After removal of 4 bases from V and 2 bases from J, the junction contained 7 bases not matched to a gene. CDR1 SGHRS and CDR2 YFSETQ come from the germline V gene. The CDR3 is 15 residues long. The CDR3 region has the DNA TGCGCCAGCAGCGTACTAGGGACAGGACAAGAGACCCAGTACTTC. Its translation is CASSVLGTGQETQYF. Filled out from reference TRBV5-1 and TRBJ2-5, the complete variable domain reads KAGVTQTPRYLIKTRGQQVTLSCSPISGHRSVSWYQQTPGQGLQFLFEYFSETQRNKGNFPGRFSGRQFSNSRSEMNVSTLELGDSALYLCASSVLGTGQETQYFGPGTRLLVL.

The CDR3 reads CASSKNGQGHEQYF. The CDR3 nucleotides are TGTGCCAGCAGCAAAAATGGGCAGGGCCACGAGCAGTACTTC. The V call is TRBV7-2, the J call TRBJ2-7; maybe TRBD1 (5 bases). CDR1 SGHTA and CDR2 FQGNSA come from the germline V gene. This CDR3 spans 14 amino acids. Trimming pared 5 bases from V and 5 bases from J, leaving 16 bases between.

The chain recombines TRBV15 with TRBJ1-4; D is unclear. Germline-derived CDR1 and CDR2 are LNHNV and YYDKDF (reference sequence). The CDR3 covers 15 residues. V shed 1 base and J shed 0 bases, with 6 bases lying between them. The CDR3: CATSRGPATNEKLFF. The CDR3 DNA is TGTGCCACCAGCAGAGGGCCAGCAACTAATGAAAAACTGTTTTTT. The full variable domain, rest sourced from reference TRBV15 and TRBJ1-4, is DAMVIQNPRYQVTQFGKPVTLSCSQTLNHNVMYWYQQKSSQAPKLLFHYYDKDFNNEADTPDNFQSRRPNTSFCFLDIRSPGLGDTAMYLCATSRGPATNEKLFFGSGTQLSVL.

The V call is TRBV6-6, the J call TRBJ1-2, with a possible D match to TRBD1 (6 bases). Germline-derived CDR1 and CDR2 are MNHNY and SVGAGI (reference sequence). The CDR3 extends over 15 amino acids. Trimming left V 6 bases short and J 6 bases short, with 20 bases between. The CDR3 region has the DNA TGTGCCAGCAGCTACCCTCCAGGGGTGGGGGATGGCTACACCTTC. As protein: CASSYPPGVGDGYTF.

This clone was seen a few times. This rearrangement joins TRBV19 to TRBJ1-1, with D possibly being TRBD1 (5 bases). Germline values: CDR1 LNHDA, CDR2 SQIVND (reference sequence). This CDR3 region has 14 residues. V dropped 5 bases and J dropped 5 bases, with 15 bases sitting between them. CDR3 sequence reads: CASSSQGILTEAFF. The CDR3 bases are TGTGCCAGTAGTTCGCAGGGTATTCTGACTGAAGCTTTCTTT.

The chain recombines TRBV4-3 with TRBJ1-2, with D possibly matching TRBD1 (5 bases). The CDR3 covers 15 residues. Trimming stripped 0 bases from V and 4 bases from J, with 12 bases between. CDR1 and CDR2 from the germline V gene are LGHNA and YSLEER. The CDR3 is CASSQESGPFYGYTF. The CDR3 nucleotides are TGCGCCAGCAGCCAAGAATCAGGGCCCTTCTATGGCTACACCTTC.

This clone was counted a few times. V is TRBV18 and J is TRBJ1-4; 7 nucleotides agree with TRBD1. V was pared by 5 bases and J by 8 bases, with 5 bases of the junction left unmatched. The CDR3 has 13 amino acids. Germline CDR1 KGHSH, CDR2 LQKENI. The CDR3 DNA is TGTGCCAGCTCAATGAACAGGGGAGAAAAACTGTTTTTT. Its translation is CASSMNRGEKLFF.

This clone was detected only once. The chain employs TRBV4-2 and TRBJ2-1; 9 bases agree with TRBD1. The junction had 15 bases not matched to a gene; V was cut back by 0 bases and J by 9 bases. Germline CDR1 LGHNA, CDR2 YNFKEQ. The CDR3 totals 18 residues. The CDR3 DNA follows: TGTGCCAGCAGCCAAGAGGCGGCAGTAGGACAGGGGTTAGGTGAGCAGTTCTTC. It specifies CASSQEAAVGQGLGEQFF.

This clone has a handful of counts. This CDR3 is CASRNDRGNYGYTF. In DNA form, the CDR3 reads TGTGCCAGCAGGAACGACAGGGGTAACTATGGCTACACCTTC. J is TRBJ1-2 and V is TRBV6-5; 8 nucleotides match TRBD1. The CDR3 loop spans 14 amino acids. Trimming cost V 6 bases and J 1 base; bases outside gene matches: 4. Germline V gene data show CDR1 as MNHEY and CDR2 as SVGAGI.

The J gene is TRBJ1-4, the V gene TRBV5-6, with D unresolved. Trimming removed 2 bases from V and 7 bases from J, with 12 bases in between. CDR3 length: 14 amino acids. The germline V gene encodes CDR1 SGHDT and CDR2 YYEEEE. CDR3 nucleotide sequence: TGTGCCAGCAGCTTATCGCGTGGTGGTGAAAAACTGTTTTTT. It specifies CASSLSRGGEKLFF.

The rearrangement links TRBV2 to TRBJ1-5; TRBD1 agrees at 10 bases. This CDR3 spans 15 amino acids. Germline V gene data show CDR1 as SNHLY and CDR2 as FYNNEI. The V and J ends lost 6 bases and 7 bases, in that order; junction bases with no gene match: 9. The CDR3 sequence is CASRARTGGGQPQHF. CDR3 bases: TGTGCCAGCAGAGCTCGGACAGGGGGAGGACAGCCCCAGCATTTT.

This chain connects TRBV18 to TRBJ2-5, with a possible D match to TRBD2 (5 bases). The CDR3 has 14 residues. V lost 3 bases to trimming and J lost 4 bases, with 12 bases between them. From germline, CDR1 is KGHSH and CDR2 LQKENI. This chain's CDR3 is CASSPPGERETQYF. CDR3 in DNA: TGTGCCAGCTCACCTCCCGGGGAGCGAGAGACCCAGTACTTC.

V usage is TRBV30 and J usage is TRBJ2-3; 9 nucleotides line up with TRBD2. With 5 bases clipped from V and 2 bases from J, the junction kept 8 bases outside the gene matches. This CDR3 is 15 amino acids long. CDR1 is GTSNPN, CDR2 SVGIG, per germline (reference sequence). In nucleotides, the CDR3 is TGTGCCTGGGAACCGGGACTAGCTGTCACAGATACGCAGTATTTT. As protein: CAWEPGLAVTDTQYF.